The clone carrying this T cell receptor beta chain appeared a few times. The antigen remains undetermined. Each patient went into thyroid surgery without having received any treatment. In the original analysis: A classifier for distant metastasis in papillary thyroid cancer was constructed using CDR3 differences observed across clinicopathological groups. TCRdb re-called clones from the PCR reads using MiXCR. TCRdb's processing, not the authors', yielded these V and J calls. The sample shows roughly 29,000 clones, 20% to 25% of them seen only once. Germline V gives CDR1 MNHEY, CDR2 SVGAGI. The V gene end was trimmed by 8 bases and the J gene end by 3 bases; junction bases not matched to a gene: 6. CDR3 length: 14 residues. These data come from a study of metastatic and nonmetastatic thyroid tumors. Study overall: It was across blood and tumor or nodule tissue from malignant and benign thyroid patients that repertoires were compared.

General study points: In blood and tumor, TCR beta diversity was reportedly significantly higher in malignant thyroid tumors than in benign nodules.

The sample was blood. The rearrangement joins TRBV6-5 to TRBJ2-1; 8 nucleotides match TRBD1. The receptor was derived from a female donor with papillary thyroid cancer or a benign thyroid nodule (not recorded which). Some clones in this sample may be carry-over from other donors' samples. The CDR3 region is CASRRTGSYNEQFF. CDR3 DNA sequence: TGTGCCAGCCGGAGGACAGGGAGCTACAATGAGCAGTTCTTC.